The T cell receptor (beta chain) under discussion was sequenced for a study of control samples from healthy donors and cancer patients. This CDR3 has 14 residues. Looked up from germline, CDR1 is MGHRA and CDR2 is YSYEKL. V was clipped by 3 bases and J by 4 bases; unmatched bases: 4. Sequenced by immunoSEQ multiplex PCR; TCRdb stores in-frame clones only, minus some. Of under 200,000 clones listed, 92% are singletons. Sequencing was done on a sample of blood. J is TRBJ2-3 and V is TRBV4-1; the match to TRBD2 covers 7 bases. This clonotype was sampled from a woman under 40 in good health. The CDR3 nucleotides are TGCGCCAGCAGCCATGGGGGGAGGGCAGATACGCAGTATTTT. This encodes CASSHGGRADTQYF.